The 15 T cell receptor beta chains listed next were all sequenced from one sample in a study of T cell responses to AZD1222 COVID-19 vaccine. Profiling relied on immunoSEQ multiplex PCR, and the TCRdb table lists in-frame clones only, not all of them. The sample has 150,000 to 200,000 clones, roughly 92% seen once; the top ten hold 8% to 13%. The sample in question was peripheral blood, obtained on day 0 of AZD1222 vaccination. These TCRs come from an adult in good health.

The CDR3 nucleotides are TGTGCCAGCACCCCAGCCGGGGGTAACTATGGCTACACCTTC. It yields the protein CASTPAGGNYGYTF. The chain uses TRBV11-2 and TRBJ1-2, with D maybe TRBD1 (5 bases). V was shortened by 7 bases and J by 1 base, with 13 bases between the two germline ends. This CDR3 has 14 amino acids. Germline V gene lookup returns CDR1 SGHAT and CDR2 FQNNGV.

The chain is built from TRBV4-1 and TRBJ1-1; TRBD1 agrees at 7 bases. The germline gives CDR1 MGHRA, CDR2 YSYEKL. V lost 1 base, J lost 3 bases, and 20 bases stayed unmatched. The CDR3 totals 20 residues. DNA of the CDR3: TGCGCCAGCAGCCAAGGGCCTATTTACAGGGGATTGGTACAGTACACTGAAGCTTTCTTT. Protein: CASSQGPIYRGLVQYTEAFF.

The chain has TRBV19 and TRBJ2-2, with 11 bases lining up with TRBD2. Trimming cost V 4 bases and J 6 bases; bases outside gene matches: 4. This CDR3 has 15 residues. CDR1 is LNHDA, CDR2 SQIVND, per germline (reference sequence). The chain's CDR3 is CASSTTGLAAGELFF. As DNA, the CDR3 is TGTGCCAGTAGTACGACGGGACTAGCGGCCGGGGAGCTGTTTTTT. The full variable domain, completed using reference TRBV19 and TRBJ2-2, is DGGITQSPKYLFRKEGQNVTLSCEQNLNHDAMYWYRQDPGQGLRLIYYSQIVNDFQKGDIAEGYSVSREKKESFPLTVTSAQKNPTAFYLCASSTTGLAAGELFFGEGSRLTVL.

The chain carries TRBV11-1 and TRBJ2-2, with D possibly TRBD2 on 5 matching bases. The CDR3 contains 15 residues. Per germline, CDR1 SGHAT and CDR2 FQDESV (reference sequence). Deletions cut 3 bases from V and 8 bases from J, with 16 bases between. CDR3 sequence reads: CASSFPGGLAGELFF. The CDR3 DNA sequence: TGTGCCAGCAGCTTCCCCGGCGGGTTGGCGGGGGAGCTGTTTTTT. Looking up the rest from reference TRBV11-1 and TRBJ2-2 gives the full variable domain: EAEVAQSPRYKITEKSQAVAFWCDPISGHATLYWYRQILGQGPELLVQFQDESVVDDSQLPKDRFSAERLKGVDSTLKIQPAELGDSAMYLCASSFPGGLAGELFFGEGSRLTVL.

V is TRBV7-9 and J is TRBJ2-7; the D is unclear. CDR3 length equals 12 residues. Per the germline V gene, CDR1 is SEHNR and CDR2 is FQNEAQ (reference sequence). Deletions cut 5 bases from V and 7 bases from J, with 12 bases between. The CDR3 nucleotides read TGTGCCAGCAGCCTGGGTTTTAGGGAGCAGTACTTC. This sequence encodes CASSLGFREQYF.

V usage is TRBV5-5 and J usage is TRBJ1-2, with 7 bases lining up with TRBD1. CDR3 length equals 14 residues. Germline lookup yields CDR1 SGHKS and CDR2 YYEKEE (reference sequence). Trimming at V came to 4 bases and at J to 7 bases, leaving 10 bases not matched to a gene. The CDR3 bases are TGTGCCAGCAGCCTGGGCGGAGGGGGCGGTGGCTACACCTTC. Its protein is CASSLGGGGGGYTF.

The V gene is TRBV28, the J gene TRBJ1-1, with D perhaps TRBD1 (6 bases). V was shortened by 4 bases and J by 4 bases, with 13 bases between the two germline ends. Germline CDR1 MDHEN, CDR2 SYDVKM. This CDR3 region has 14 residues. CDR3 protein: CASSSGQPGTEAFF. As DNA, the CDR3 is TGTGCCAGCAGTTCCGGACAGCCGGGCACTGAAGCTTTCTTT. The variable domain in full, completed from reference TRBV28 and TRBJ1-1, reads DVKVTQSSRYLVKRTGEKVFLECVQDMDHENMFWYRQDPGLGLRLIYFSYDVKMKEKGDIPEGYSVSREKKERFSLILESASTNQTSMYLCASSSGQPGTEAFFGQGTRLTVV.

The genes are TRBV7-3 and TRBJ1-4; D gene uncertain. The CDR3 is 16 amino acids. The germline CDR1 and CDR2 sequences are SGHTA and FQGTGA. Trimming left V 1 base short and J 5 bases short, with 14 bases between. CDR3 sequence reads: CASSLSLASPNEKLFF. In DNA, the CDR3 is TGTGCCAGCAGCTTAAGTTTGGCTTCACCAAATGAAAAACTGTTTTTT. Full variable domain (outside the CDR3, taken from reference TRBV7-3 and TRBJ1-4): GAGVSQTPSNKVTEKGKYVELRCDPISGHTALYWYRQSLGQGPEFLIYFQGTGAADDSGLPNDRFFAVRPEGSVSTLKIQRTERGDSAVYLCASSLSLASPNEKLFFGSGTQLSVL.

The chain employs TRBV7-2 and TRBJ1-5; possible D gene TRBD1, 5 bases. The length of the CDR3 is 15 residues. With 5 bases removed from V and 3 bases from J, the gap between germline ends came to 14 bases. CDR1 and CDR2 from the germline V gene are SGHTA and FQGNSA. The CDR3 spells CASSTRGGSNQPQHF. In DNA form, the CDR3 reads TGTGCCAGCAGCACCCGGGGCGGCTCCAATCAGCCCCAGCATTTT. The full variable domain, completed using reference TRBV7-2 and TRBJ1-5, is GAGVSQSPSNKVTEKGKDVELRCDPISGHTALYWYRQSLGQGLEFLIYFQGNSAPDKSGLPSDRFSAERTGGSVSTLTIQRTQQEDSAVYLCASSTRGGSNQPQHFGDGTRLSIL.

This chain links TRBV19 with TRBJ2-3; possible D gene TRBD2, 6 bases. Germline V gene lookup returns CDR1 LNHDA and CDR2 SQIVND (reference sequence). The CDR3 covers 13 residues. The V end lost 6 bases, the J end lost 2 bases, and 9 bases lay between the germline ends. The CDR3 DNA follows: TGTGCCAGTAGGGCTAGCGTCACAGATACGCAGTATTTT. Amino acids: CASRASVTDTQYF.

This rearrangement joins TRBV4-2 to TRBJ2-7; TRBD2 is a possible D gene (5 bases). The CDR3 is 15 amino acids. The V gene's germline CDR1 is LGHNA and CDR2 YNFKEQ. Deletions cut 3 bases from V and 7 bases from J, with 19 bases between. Here the CDR3 reads CASSHLEPYTGEQYF. The CDR3 DNA follows: TGTGCCAGCAGCCACCTTGAACCGTACACGGGGGAGCAGTACTTC.

A single count supports this clone. This rearrangement joins TRBV19 to TRBJ1-2, with a tentative D call TRBD1 (5 bases). The ends were cut back, 1 base at V and 8 bases at J, with 8 bases in the middle. The CDR3 is 12 residues long. The V gene's germline CDR1 is LNHDA and CDR2 SQIVND (reference sequence). The CDR3 spells CASSIGRAGYTF. CDR3 nucleotides: TGTGCCAGTAGTATAGGCAGGGCCGGCTACACCTTC.

The V and J genes are TRBV11-3 and TRBJ2-4; 10 nucleotides line up with TRBD1. The V gene end was trimmed by 5 bases and the J gene end by 2 bases; junction bases not matched to a gene: 6. Germline V gene data show CDR1 as SGHNT and CDR2 as YENEEA. The CDR3 runs 16 residues. The CDR3 region is CASSPGQGNSKNIQYF. CDR3 coding DNA: TGTGCCAGCAGCCCGGGACAGGGGAATTCCAAAAACATTCAGTACTTC.

This clone was found once. The chain uses TRBV6-6 and TRBJ2-3; TRBD2 matches at 9 bases. J gave up 1 base and V 5 bases, and 10 bases lay outside the gene matches. Germline V lookup: CDR1 MNHNY, CDR2 SVGAGI (reference sequence). The CDR3 is 17 amino acids. As DNA, the CDR3 is TGTGCCAGCAGTCATGACCAGCGGGGGGTCCGCACAGATACGCAGTATTTT. Protein sequence: CASSHDQRGVRTDTQYF.

This sequence joins TRBV7-2 and TRBJ2-5, with TRBD2 matching 9 bases. Trimming at V came to 1 base and at J to 5 bases, leaving 8 bases not matched to a gene. CDR3 length equals 16 residues. From germline, CDR1 is SGHTA and CDR2 FQGNSA. The CDR3 here is CASSLEERGAVETQYF. The CDR3 DNA is TGTGCCAGCAGCTTAGAGGAGCGGGGGGCCGTGGAGACCCAGTACTTC.